The subject of this entry is one T cell receptor beta chain. The V gene end was trimmed by 4 bases and the J gene end by 7 bases; junction bases not matched to a gene: 5. This CDR3 has 15 residues. CDR1 and CDR2 (germline): SGHDN, FVKESK. The data were taken from a study of blood T cell repertoires in COVID-19. Study in general: Donors in the United States, Italy and Spain gave samples during acute or convalescent COVID-19. In each case, the material was cDNA or gDNA derived from T cells, B-cell-depleted T cells, or PBMCs.

Original methodology: Amplified reference gene primers provided the basis for estimating nucleated cell counts. Clones were read by immunoSEQ multiplex PCR, and TCRdb kept only the in-frame ones, dropping some. V, J and clone size were drawn from that table, and D and trimming were deduced from the DNA. The data contain over 50,000 clones, approximately 86% of them singletons. The chain joins TRBV14 to TRBJ2-2; 11 bases line up with TRBD2. Sequenced input: peripheral blood. The sequence came from a human donor in a cohort sampled during active COVID-19. CDR3 loop: CASSPYGTSGGELFF. CDR3 in DNA: TGTGCCAGCAGCCCATACGGGACTAGCGGCGGGGAGCTGTTTTTT. Full variable domain (rest looked up from reference TRBV14 and TRBJ2-2): EAGVTQFPSHSVIEKGQTVTLRCDPISGHDNLYWYRRVMGKEIKFLLHFVKESKQDESGMPNNRFLAERTGGTYSTLKVQPAELEDSGVYFCASSPYGTSGGELFFGEGSRLTVL.